Below are 21 T cell receptor beta chains sequenced from a single sample in a study of control samples from healthy donors and cancer patients. Produced via immunoSEQ multiplex PCR; TCRdb's table is partial and in-frame only. The sample lists roughly 120,000 clones, approximately 90% occurring once. Sequencing was carried out using blood. The receptors stem from a woman in her sixties or seventies in good health.

V is TRBV19 and J is TRBJ1-4; 8 bases map to TRBD1. CDR1 LNHDA and CDR2 SQIVND come from the germline V gene (reference sequence). The CDR3 is made up of 18 amino acids. The trim removed 4 bases at V and 4 bases at J, leaving 14 bases unmatched. The CDR3 nucleotides read TGTGCCAGTAGTAATGGCAGGTTTGGCGGACAGGGTAATGAAAAACTGTTTTTT. Its translation: CASSNGRFGGQGNEKLFF.

The chain combines TRBV7-8 with TRBJ2-5; 8 bases are shared with TRBD2. With V trimmed by 5 bases and J by 6 bases, 11 bases remained unmatched. This CDR3 comprises 15 residues. Germline loops: CDR1 SGHVS, CDR2 FQNEAQ. The CDR3 DNA reads as TGTGCCAGCAGCCTGTCCGGGGGGGTGGGAAAGACCCAGTACTTC. This encodes CASSLSGGVGKTQYF.

The count of this clone is one. V gene TRBV20-1 combines with J gene TRBJ2-5, with D possibly being TRBD1 or TRBD2 (5 bases each). In germline, CDR1 is DFQATT, CDR2 SNEGSKA (reference sequence). The CDR3 sequence is 11 residues long. V was clipped by 6 bases and J by 4 bases, with 9 bases between them. The CDR3 bases are TGCAGTGCGGGGGTGGGAGAGACCCAGTACTTC. This sequence encodes CSAGVGETQYF.

This chain uses TRBV9 with TRBJ2-1, with D maybe TRBD2 (6 bases). The CDR3 extends over 17 amino acids. CDR1 SGDLS and CDR2 YYNGEE come from the germline V gene. Trimming stripped 4 bases from V and 7 bases from J, with 24 bases between. The CDR3 DNA reads TGTGCCAGCAGCATCCTTTCGGGACTTTCGGCCGGGAATGAGCAGTTCTTC. As protein: CASSILSGLSAGNEQFF.

The rearrangement uses TRBV5-1 and TRBJ2-5; 10 nucleotides agree with TRBD1. This CDR3 is 14 amino acids long. Germline V CDR1 and CDR2: SGHRS, YFSETQ. J was trimmed by 6 bases and V by 4 bases; bases with no gene match: 6. The DNA of the CDR3 is TGCGCCAGCAGCCCCGACAGGGGGCTCAAGACCCAGTACTTC. Translated: CASSPDRGLKTQYF.

The chain joins TRBV6-6 to TRBJ1-5; D might be TRBD1 (6 bases). From germline, CDR1 is MNHNY and CDR2 SVGAGI (reference sequence). The length of the CDR3 is 15 residues. Trimming took off 6 bases at V and 3 bases at J, with 15 bases between the two ends. The DNA of the CDR3 is TGTGCCAGCAGAATCGACAGGACAACCAATCAGCCCCAGCATTTT. Its translation is CASRIDRTTNQPQHF.

This chain joins TRBV10-3 and TRBJ1-6; no firm D call. This CDR3 is 13 amino acids long. V was shortened by 4 bases and J by 8 bases, with 9 bases between the two germline ends. CDR1 is ENHRY and CDR2 is SYGVKD in the germline V gene. CDR3 amino acids: CAISGGPDSPLHF. The CDR3 coding sequence is TGTGCCATCAGTGGCGGACCCGATTCACCCCTCCACTTT.

The chain has TRBV21-1 and TRBJ2-5; TRBD2, as called in the table, went unchecked against the DNA. TRBV21-1 is described as a pseudogene. The CDR3 length is 17 residues. The chain's CDR3 is CASSKDLSGGASKTQYF. CDR3 sequence (DNA): TGTGCCAGCAGCAAAGATCTCAGCGGGGGGGCCTCAAAGACCCAGTACTTC.

The genes are TRBV5-5 and TRBJ2-7, with 7 bases identical to TRBD1. This CDR3 spans 16 amino acids. Germline-derived CDR1 and CDR2 are SGHKS and YYEKEE (reference sequence). The V gene end was trimmed by 4 bases and the J gene end by 1 base; junction bases not matched to a gene: 11. CDR3 loop: CASSPTGTAASYEQYF. The CDR3, as DNA: TGTGCCAGCAGCCCGACCGGGACAGCAGCGTCCTACGAGCAGTACTTC.

This clone was recorded once. The V call is TRBV3-1 (or the pseudogene TRBV3-2), the J call TRBJ1-4; the D gene is possibly TRBD1 (5 bases). The CDR3 has 15 amino acids. CDR1 is LGHDT and CDR2 is YNNKEL in the germline V gene (reference sequence). V lost 4 bases to trimming and J lost 12 bases, with 21 bases between them. CDR3 sequence: CASSRLKAGFGELFF. The CDR3 DNA is TGTGCCAGCAGCCGATTGAAGGCAGGGTTCGGGGAACTGTTTTTT.

The gene calls are TRBV5-5 and TRBJ2-1; D possibly uses TRBD1 or TRBD2 (5 bases each). The CDR3 has 15 residues. Germline loops: CDR1 SGHKS, CDR2 YYEKEE (reference sequence). Trimming shortened V by 3 bases and J by 1 base, and 11 bases separated the two germline ends. The CDR3 coding sequence is TGTGCCAGCAGCTCTAACGGGGCATCCTACAATGAGCAGTTCTTC. It specifies CASSSNGASYNEQFF.

V gene TRBV2 combines with J gene TRBJ1-4; the D is unclear. The CDR3 runs 13 residues. Germline V gives CDR1 SNHLY, CDR2 FYNNEI. V lost 7 bases and J lost 2, with 8 bases in between. The CDR3 DNA reads TGTGCCAGCATTGGGGTCACTAATGAAAAACTGTTTTTT. This sequence encodes CASIGVTNEKLFF.

V gene TRBV6-4 combines with J gene TRBJ1-4, with D tentatively TRBD1 (6 bases). The CDR3 runs 14 residues. Germline V CDR1 and CDR2: MRHNA, SNTAGT. Trimming pared 6 bases from V and 0 bases from J, leaving 8 bases between. Written as DNA, the CDR3 is TGTGCCAGCAGAAGGACAGCAACTAATGAAAAACTGTTTTTT. Translation gives CASRRTATNEKLFF.

The rearrangement joins TRBV7-2 to TRBJ1-6; no definite D call. CDR3 length equals 15 residues. The germline gives CDR1 SGHTA, CDR2 FQGNSA. The germline V and J ends were trimmed by 6 bases and 9 bases, with 18 bases remaining between them. DNA of the CDR3: TGTGCCAGCAGACCCGCCAGCGGGTCGAGTTCACCCCTCCACTTT. It specifies CASRPASGSSSPLHF.

V usage is TRBV4-1 and J usage is TRBJ2-3; the D gene is possibly TRBD1 (5 bases). V was clipped by 0 bases and J by 4 bases, with 8 bases between them. The CDR3 extends over 14 amino acids. CDR1 and CDR2 (germline): MGHRA, YSYEKL. Here the CDR3 DNA reads TGCGCCAGCAGCCAAGACAGGGTCGCAGATACGCAGTATTTT. Translating it yields CASSQDRVADTQYF.

V and J are TRBV7-3 and TRBJ1-6; the match to TRBD1 covers 10 bases. CDR3 size: 16 residues. The germline CDR1 and CDR2 sequences are SGHTA and FQGTGA. V dropped 0 bases and J dropped 10; count of bases not matched to a gene: 6. This chain's CDR3 is CASSLTAGQGRSPLHF. CDR3 DNA sequence: TGTGCCAGCAGCTTAACGGCGGGACAGGGGAGATCACCCCTCCACTTT. The full variable domain, its missing parts supplied by reference TRBV7-3 and TRBJ1-6, is GAGVSQTPSNKVTEKGKYVELRCDPISGHTALYWYRQSLGQGPEFLIYFQGTGAADDSGLPNDRFFAVRPEGSVSTLKIQRTERGDSAVYLCASSLTAGQGRSPLHFGNGTRLTVT.

The chain is built from TRBV6-5 and TRBJ1-1; TRBD1 is a possible D gene (5 bases). V lost 7 bases and J 0 bases, leaving 9 bases between the germline ends. In germline, CDR1 is MNHEY, CDR2 SVGAGI. The CDR3 covers 13 residues. CDR3 protein: CASKGTLNTEAFF. CDR3 sequence (DNA): TGTGCCAGCAAAGGGACCCTGAACACTGAAGCTTTCTTT.

This clone came up a few times. The V gene is TRBV5-1, the J gene TRBJ2-2, with 9 bases matching TRBD2. The CDR3 length is 15 residues. The V gene end was trimmed by 3 bases and the J gene end by 2 bases; junction bases not matched to a gene: 2. The germline CDR1 and CDR2 sequences are SGHRS and YFSETQ. CDR3 amino acids: CASSSGLANTGELFF. The CDR3 DNA reads TGCGCCAGCAGCTCGGGACTAGCCAACACCGGGGAGCTGTTTTTT.

This clone came up a few times. The chain recombines TRBV10-1 with TRBJ1-1; TRBD1 is a possible D gene (6 bases). The CDR3 runs 13 residues. The germline gives CDR1 WNHNN, CDR2 SYGVQD (reference sequence). V was pared by 7 bases and J by 5 bases, with 14 bases between. CDR3 sequence: CASNYRVWTEAFF. DNA for the CDR3: TGCGCCAGCAATTACAGGGTTTGGACTGAAGCTTTCTTT.

This chain links TRBV6-2 or TRBV6-3 with TRBJ1-2; 7 bases map to TRBD1. CDR1 is MNHEY, CDR2 SVGEGT, per germline. The ends lost 4 bases at V and 3 bases at J; junction bases unmatched: 2. The length of the CDR3 is 13 residues. This CDR3 is CASSSTGYYGYTF. The CDR3 bases are TGTGCCAGCAGTTCGACAGGGTACTATGGCTACACCTTC.

The genes are TRBV5-1 and TRBJ1-3; maybe TRBD1 (5 bases). The V and J ends lost 4 bases and 6 bases respectively, with 11 bases between them. The length of the CDR3 is 13 residues. Germline V gives CDR1 SGHRS, CDR2 YFSETQ. CDR3 sequence reads: CASSQGGENTIYF. The CDR3 DNA reads as TGCGCCAGCAGCCAGGGAGGGGAAAACACCATATATTTT.